This is a list of T cell receptor beta chains from one sample in a study of cytomegalovirus exposure and HLA in healthy donors. Here immunoSEQ multiplex PCR was the method, and the copy in TCRdb shows in-frame clones only, minus some. This table holds 180,000 or so clones, approximately 83% found once. Sequenced sample: PBMCs. The receptors derive from a man younger than 35 in good health and CMV-seropositive. Both conserved end residues are part of each CDR3. Each record gives: D gene, CDR3 length, J gene, V gene, clone size, CDR3 protein, CDR3 DNA. A D gene is named only where the DNA matches it firmly. Clone size appears in some rows only: once, few, many, or a class for an expanded clone.

TRBD1 | 13 | TRBJ1-5 | TRBV18 | NA | CAGSPQGNQPQHF | TGTGCCGGCTCACCACAGGGGAATCAGCCCCAGCATTTT
TRBD1 | 14 | TRBJ2-1 | TRBV6-4 | NA | CASSPDRGPFEQFF | TGTGCCAGCAGTCCGGACAGGGGCCCCTTTGAGCAGTTCTTC
TRBD2 | 15 | TRBJ2-7 | TRBV13 | NA | CASSRAGASSYEQYF | TGTGCCAGCAGCAGAGCGGGGGCCAGCTCCTACGAGCAGTACTTC
NA | 14 | TRBJ2-5 | TRBV5-6 | NA | CASSQLYGEFGGYF | TGTGCCAGCAGTCAACTGTATGGGGAATTCGGAGGGTACTTC
TRBD1 | 15 | TRBJ2-1 | TRBV6-1 | few | CASRITGEIGNEQFF | TGTGCCAGCAGAATTACAGGGGAAATTGGCAATGAGCAGTTCTTC
NA | 14 | TRBJ1-1 | TRBV5-1 | NA | CASSLKGVDGEAFF | TGCGCCAGCAGCTTGAAGGGGGTTGATGGTGAAGCTTTCTTT
NA | 13 | TRBJ1-6 | TRBV30 | few | CAWSVQYNSPLHF | TGTGCCTGGAGTGTACAGTATAATTCACCCCTCCACTTT
TRBD1 | 16 | TRBJ1-6 | TRBV5-6 | once | CASTNTHRGQGLPLHF | TGTGCCAGCACGAATACCCACCGAGGACAGGGGTTACCCCTCCACTTT
TRBD1 | 16 | TRBJ1-5 | TRBV4-1 | NA | CASSQNDRGSNQPQHF | TGCGCCAGCAGCCAAAATGACAGGGGAAGCAATCAGCCCCAGCATTTT
NA | 15 | TRBJ1-2 | TRBV30 | NA | CAWSVHPGDDYGYTF | TGTGCCTGGAGTGTACATCCAGGGGACGACTATGGCTACACCTTC
NA | 17 | TRBJ1-4 | TRBV7-3 | NA | CASSLSVGRTLNEKLFF | TGTGCCAGCAGCTTAAGCGTAGGGCGGACACTGAATGAAAAACTGTTTTTT
NA | 14 | TRBJ1-1 | TRBV4-1 | NA | CASSLGLQNTEAFF | TGCGCCAGCAGCCTGGGACTTCAGAACACTGAAGCTTTCTTT
NA | 15 | TRBJ1-2 | TRBV5-6 | NA | CASSLTVSEDYGYTF | TGTGCCAGCAGCTTGACGGTGAGTGAAGACTATGGCTACACCTTC
TRBD1 | 14 | TRBJ2-5 | TRBV6-5 | once | CASSSTGGQETQYF | TGTGCCAGCAGCTCTACAGGGGGGCAAGAGACCCAGTACTTC
TRBD1 | 16 | TRBJ1-3 | TRBV5-6 | NA | CASSVAGQGAGNTIYF | TGTGCCAGCAGCGTAGCGGGACAGGGGGCTGGAAACACCATATATTTT
TRBD1 | 12 | TRBJ2-4 | TRBV5-4 | NA | CASSLDGTANYF | TGTGCCAGCAGCTTGGATGGGACAGCTAACTACTTC